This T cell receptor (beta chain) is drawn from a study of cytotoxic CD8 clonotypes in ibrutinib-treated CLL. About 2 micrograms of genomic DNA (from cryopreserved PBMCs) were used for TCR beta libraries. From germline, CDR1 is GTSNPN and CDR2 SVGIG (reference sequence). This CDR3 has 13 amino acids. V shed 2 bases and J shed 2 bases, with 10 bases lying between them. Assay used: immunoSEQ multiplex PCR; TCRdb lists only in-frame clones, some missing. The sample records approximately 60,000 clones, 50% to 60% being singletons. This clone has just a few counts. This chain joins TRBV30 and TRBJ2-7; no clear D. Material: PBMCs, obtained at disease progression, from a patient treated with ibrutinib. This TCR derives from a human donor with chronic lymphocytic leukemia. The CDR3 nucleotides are TGTGCCTGGAGTCTCGGCAGGACCTACGAGCAGTACTTC. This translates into CAWSLGRTYEQYF.